This T cell receptor (beta chain) emerged from a study of blood T cell repertoires in COVID-19. Original processing notes: Estimation of nucleated cell counts was performed using reference gene primer amplification. Clones were read by immunoSEQ multiplex PCR, and TCRdb kept only the in-frame ones, dropping some. V and J calls and clone size follow that table, whereas D and trimming were derived from the DNA. The table shows over 200,000 clones, with about 85% occurring only once. Germline CDR1 reads MNHEY; CDR2 reads SVGAGI. The CDR3 loop spans 16 amino acids. The junction had 10 bases not matched to a gene; V was cut back by 3 bases and J by 4 bases.

Sequencing used PBMCs or T cells enriched from blood (not recorded which). The TCR sequence derives from a man under 40 who had recovered from COVID-19. The chain couples TRBV6-5 to TRBJ2-3; TRBD2 aligns across 7 bases. The CDR3: CASSYGDARGADTQYF. Written as DNA, the CDR3 is TGTGCCAGCAGTTATGGCGACGCCCGGGGGGCAGATACGCAGTATTTT.